The clone carrying this TCR beta chain appeared many times. Its specificity is unknown. The sample originates from a study of T cells in Graves' hyperthyroidism and ophthalmopathy. V lost 3 bases to trimming and J lost 3 bases, with 12 bases between them. The germline V gene encodes CDR1 DFQATT and CDR2 SNEGSKA (reference sequence). The length of the CDR3 is 14 residues. What was amplified from RNA transcripts were TCR beta CDR3 regions. The study used the HTBI primer set for a first-round RT-PCR of the TCR CDR3. TCRdb redid the calling of the multiplex PCR reads with MiXCR, one entry per CDR3 protein. The table includes around 270,000 distinct CDR3 sequences, roughly 19% detected once. Whole-study results and caveats: Most thyroid-expanded clonotypes above 0.001 were also found in blood.

The clonotype was recovered from a man aged 50 to 60 with Graves' ophthalmopathy. Sequencing was performed on blood. This rearrangement joins TRBV20-1 to TRBJ1-5, with a possible D match to TRBD1 (5 bases). CDR3 in amino acids: CSASFGGINQPQHF. Written as DNA, the CDR3 is TGCAGTGCTAGCTTCGGGGGGATCAATCAGCCCCAGCATTTT.